This T cell receptor beta chain was recovered during a study of blood T cell repertoires in COVID-19. V lost 9 bases, J lost 0 bases, and 12 bases lay in between. Germline V gene data show CDR1 as LNHNV and CDR2 as YYDKDF (reference sequence). The CDR3 is 14 amino acids. Per the authors' pipeline: Nucleated cell number was recorded as an estimate derived from reference gene primer amplification. Assay used: immunoSEQ multiplex PCR; TCRdb lists only in-frame clones, some missing. V and J calls and clone size are copied from that table; D and trimming were computed from the DNA. The sample lists about 400,000 clones, approximately 91% occurring once. Participant reports of clinical history set cohort assignment.

The sequencing input was PBMCs or T cells enriched from blood (not recorded which). The clonotype was recovered from a woman in her thirties or forties with acute COVID-19. The V call is TRBV15, the J call TRBJ1-5; D is uncertain. The CDR3 bases are TGTGCCACTTCGGCCGGGGATAGCAATCAGCCCCAGCATTTT. Amino acid sequence: CATSAGDSNQPQHF. Using reference TRBV15 and TRBJ1-5 for the parts outside the CDR3, the full variable domain is DAMVIQNPRYQVTQFGKPVTLSCSQTLNHNVMYWYQQKSSQAPKLLFHYYDKDFNNEADTPDNFQSRRPNTSFCFLDIRSPGLGDTAMYLCATSAGDSNQPQHFGDGTRLSIL.